A single sample gave rise to the 32 T cell receptor beta chains below, sequenced in a study of cytomegalovirus exposure and HLA in healthy donors. The PCR used 60 Vbeta and 13 Jbeta primers. Generated by immunoSEQ multiplex PCR, the TCRdb table keeps only in-frame clones and is missing some. The table includes about 130,000 clones, 75% detected once. The sequenced sample consisted of PBMCs. The source of these receptors is a young man in good health and CMV-seronegative.

This clone was seen more than once but under ten times. V usage is TRBV6-5 and J usage is TRBJ1-3; 7 bases are shared with TRBD1. The germline V gene has CDR1 MNHEY and CDR2 SVGAGI. CDR3 length: 15 residues. V shed 6 bases and J 4 bases; nucleotides not matched to a gene: 9. The CDR3 loop reads CASSDNPGGGNTIYF. The DNA for the CDR3 is TGTGCCAGCAGCGATAATCCAGGGGGGGGAAACACCATATATTTT.

The V call is TRBV27, the J call TRBJ2-7, with 9 nucleotides matching TRBD1. The V and J ends lost 4 bases and 7 bases, in that order; junction bases with no gene match: 14. Per the germline V gene, CDR1 is MNHEY and CDR2 is SMNVEV (reference sequence). This CDR3 is built from 16 residues. The DNA of the CDR3 is TGTGCCAGCAGTTCATGGGGTACAGGGGGCGCGGGGGAGCAGTACTTC. It encodes CASSSWGTGGAGEQYF.

This clone was detected a few times. The genes are TRBV5-4 and TRBJ2-1, with a weak D call TRBD2 (5 bases). CDR3 length equals 16 residues. Deletions cut 0 bases from V and 2 bases from J, with 12 bases between. The V gene's germline CDR1 is SGHNT and CDR2 YYREEE (reference sequence). The CDR3 here is CASSLAGAVTYNEQFF. The CDR3 DNA reads TGTGCCAGCAGCTTGGCCGGAGCGGTAACCTACAATGAGCAGTTCTTC.

The J gene is TRBJ1-5, the V gene TRBV25-1; D call uncertain. Per germline, CDR1 MGHDK and CDR2 SYGVNS. V was clipped by 1 base and J by 7 bases, with 11 bases between them. The CDR3 loop spans 14 amino acids. The CDR3 DNA reads as TGTGCCAGCAGTGAATTCCGGGTAGGCCAGCCCCAGCATTTT. Translation: CASSEFRVGQPQHF.

The rearrangement links TRBV10-1 to TRBJ2-5, with no clear D. The CDR3 is 13 amino acids. Trimming shortened V by 5 bases and J by 3 bases, and 10 bases separated the two germline ends. Per the germline V gene, CDR1 is WNHNN and CDR2 is SYGVQD (reference sequence). DNA for the CDR3: TGCGCCAGCAGTTCACAGCCTGAAGAGACCCAGTACTTC. This codes for CASSSQPEETQYF.

This chain uses TRBV4-1 with TRBJ2-2, with D hard to call. The CDR3 has 14 residues. V lost 4 bases and J lost 8, with 14 bases in between. The germline V gene encodes CDR1 MGHRA and CDR2 YSYEKL. CDR3 sequence: CASSLRRGIGELFF. CDR3 coding DNA: TGCGCCAGCAGCCTCCGTCGAGGTATTGGGGAGCTGTTTTTT.

The chain couples TRBV19 to TRBJ2-1, with 9 bases matching TRBD1. V lost 6 bases and J lost 3; bases outside the gene matches: 6. Per germline, CDR1 LNHDA and CDR2 SQIVND (reference sequence). The CDR3 runs to 15 residues. CDR3 DNA sequence: TGTGCCAGTAGCCCGGGACAGGGACTCTACAATGAGCAGTTCTTC. Amino acids: CASSPGQGLYNEQFF.

V usage is TRBV10-3 and J usage is TRBJ2-3; 13 bases match TRBD2. The CDR3 extends over 14 amino acids. Germline-derived CDR1 and CDR2 are ENHRY and SYGVKD. The V segment lost 6 bases and the J segment 4 bases; nucleotides outside the gene matches: 1. The CDR3 reads CAISTSGRADTQYF. Written as DNA, the CDR3 is TGTGCCATCAGCACTAGCGGGAGGGCAGATACGCAGTATTTT.

This clone has a handful of counts. CDR3: CASRIGGGLGYGYTF. The CDR3 DNA sequence: TGTGCCAGCAGGATTGGCGGGGGGCTCGGCTATGGCTACACCTTC. The chain links TRBV2 to TRBJ1-2, with a weak D call TRBD1 (6 bases). This CDR3 has 15 residues. Germline-derived CDR1 and CDR2 are SNHLY and FYNNEI. Trimming took off 6 bases at V and 4 bases at J, with 18 bases between the two ends.

The genes are TRBV6-5 and TRBJ2-7; tentatively, D is TRBD1 (5 bases). The CDR3 is made up of 11 amino acids. Per the germline V gene, CDR1 is MNHEY and CDR2 is SVGAGI. Trimming left V 8 bases short and J 6 bases short, with 11 bases between. The CDR3 DNA reads TGTGCCAGCTCCATAGGGGTCGAGCAGTACTTC. Its protein is CASSIGVEQYF.

The chain joins TRBV5-1 to TRBJ2-3, with D perhaps matching TRBD2 (5 bases). Trimming left V 0 bases short and J 3 bases short, with 14 bases between. Germline CDR1 is SGHRS and CDR2 is YFSETQ. There are 16 residues in the CDR3. CDR3 sequence: CASSLAQRGRTDTQYF. CDR3 in DNA: TGCGCCAGCAGCTTGGCCCAACGGGGAAGGACAGATACGCAGTATTTT.

Only a few counts were recorded for this clone. The chain uses TRBV11-2 and TRBJ1-1, with D possibly matching TRBD1 (6 bases). The CDR3 is 18 residues long. The V and J ends lost 5 bases and 4 bases respectively, with 26 bases between them. Germline V CDR1 and CDR2: SGHAT, FQNNGV. This chain's CDR3 is CASSPPLGSGRGGTEAFF. In nucleotides, the CDR3 is TGTGCCAGCAGCCCCCCTCTGGGGTCCGGACGAGGGGGCACTGAAGCTTTCTTT. The variable domain in full, with the rest retrieved from reference TRBV11-2 and TRBJ1-1, is EAGVAQSPRYKIIEKRQSVAFWCNPISGHATLYWYQQILGQGPKLLIQFQNNGVVDDSQLPKDRFSAERLKGVDSTLKIQPAKLEDSAVYLCASSPPLGSGRGGTEAFFGQGTRLTVV.

The sample holds a few counts of this clone. The chain has TRBV29-1 and TRBJ1-1, with 10 bases identical to TRBD1. This CDR3 is 15 amino acids long. Germline V CDR1 and CDR2: SQVTM, ANQGSEA. V was clipped by 7 bases and J by 4 bases; unmatched bases: 12. CDR3 DNA sequence: TGCAGCGCCCAAGGGGGACAGGGGTGGGTCACTGAAGCTTTCTTT. Its translation is CSAQGGQGWVTEAFF.

This clone was seen more than once but under ten times. Because the CDR3's place on the DNA is in doubt, the DNA is left out and the CDR3 is given as listed by TCRdb. J is TRBJ2-6 and V is TRBV6-5; TRBD2 was called by the table and not checked on the DNA. Germline V gene sequence: CDR1 MNHEY, CDR2 SVGAGI. Inclusive of both ends, the CDR3 amounts to 16 amino acids. CDR3: CASSSSGLSGANGLTF.

The chain recombines TRBV19 with TRBJ1-1; D remains unclear. V shed 3 bases and J shed 1 base, with 6 bases lying between them. Germline V gives CDR1 LNHDA, CDR2 SQIVND (reference sequence). The CDR3 loop spans 13 amino acids. For the CDR3, the DNA is TGTGCCAGTAGTATCCTCGGGAACACTGAAGCTTTCTTT. Its translation is CASSILGNTEAFF.

V gene TRBV4-1 combines with J gene TRBJ1-4, with 7 bases lining up with TRBD1. The trim removed 0 bases at V and 7 bases at J, leaving 14 bases unmatched. CDR3 length: 18 residues. Germline-derived CDR1 and CDR2 are MGHRA and YSYEKL. The CDR3 DNA reads as TGCGCCAGCAGCCAAGAAGGCTCCCCGTCAACAGGGGCTGAAAAACTGTTTTTT. Translated: CASSQEGSPSTGAEKLFF.

V and J are TRBV27 and TRBJ2-7; 10 positions agree with TRBD2. The CDR3 totals 16 residues. Germline V gene data show CDR1 as MNHEY and CDR2 as SMNVEV (reference sequence). Unmatched junction bases numbered 12, after V lost 8 bases and J lost 2 bases. DNA of the CDR3: TGTGCCAGCCCGTACCCCTTACTAGCGGGGCCCTACGAGCAGTACTTC. It yields the protein CASPYPLLAGPYEQYF.

The gene calls are TRBV29-1 and TRBJ1-2, with 10 bases matching TRBD1. Germline loops: CDR1 SQVTM, CDR2 ANQGSEA. V lost 3 bases, J lost 5 bases, and 9 bases stayed unmatched. This CDR3 comprises 15 residues. Written as DNA, the CDR3 is TGCAGCGTTGATCAGGGACAGGGGATAGGATATGGCTACACCTTC. Its translation: CSVDQGQGIGYGYTF.

The chain couples TRBV19 to TRBJ1-5, with 7 bases fitting TRBD1. The CDR3 spans 16 residues. Germline CDR1 is LNHDA and CDR2 is SQIVND (reference sequence). The ends lost 6 bases at V and 7 bases at J; junction bases unmatched: 15. CDR3 DNA: TGTGCCAGTAGCACCACAGGGGCTGGCCGCGAGCAGCCCCAGCATTTT. It specifies CASSTTGAGREQPQHF.

This clone has only a few counts. This rearrangement joins TRBV5-1 to TRBJ1-3; D gene ambiguous. Trimming took off 4 bases at V and 0 bases at J, with 8 bases between the two ends. The CDR3 is 14 amino acids. The germline V gene has CDR1 SGHRS and CDR2 YFSETQ. CDR3 protein: CASSAESSGNTIYF. The CDR3 nucleotides read TGCGCCAGCAGCGCTGAGAGCTCTGGAAACACCATATATTTT.

The chain employs TRBV6-5 and TRBJ1-2; D gene uncertain. The germline V and J ends were trimmed by 6 bases and 5 bases, with 13 bases remaining between them. The CDR3 extends over 13 amino acids. Per the germline V gene, CDR1 is MNHEY and CDR2 is SVGAGI. The CDR3 coding sequence is TGTGCCAGCAGACTAGGGAGACCGTATGGCTACACCTTC. This sequence encodes CASRLGRPYGYTF.

V usage is TRBV9 and J usage is TRBJ2-5, with a tentative D call TRBD1 (6 bases). The J call may be faulty, since TRBJ2-7 better matches the DNA end. Germline CDR1 SGDLS, CDR2 YYNGEE. CDR3 length: 14 residues. DNA of the CDR3: TGTGCCAGCAGCGACCGGGACAATGACTACGAGCAGTACTTC. The encoded protein is CASSDRDNDYEQYF.

This chain joins TRBV5-4 and TRBJ2-3; 7 bases align to TRBD2. CDR1 and CDR2 from the germline V gene are SGHNT and YYREEE (reference sequence). This CDR3 comprises 18 residues. V trimming: 8 bases; J trimming: 0 bases; junction bases outside the gene matches: 18. This CDR3 is CASTPRGVKDTSTDTQYF. In nucleotides, the CDR3 is TGTGCCAGTACCCCCCGGGGGGTAAAAGACACAAGCACAGATACGCAGTATTTT.

This chain connects TRBV10-3 to TRBJ2-7; 8 bases match TRBD1. V lost 5 bases and J lost 2; bases outside the gene matches: 5. This CDR3 has 14 residues. Per the germline V gene, CDR1 is ENHRY and CDR2 is SYGVKD. CDR3 residues: CAISPGQGAYEQYF. The DNA of the CDR3 is TGTGCCATCAGTCCCGGACAGGGTGCCTACGAGCAGTACTTC.

The chain couples TRBV29-1 to TRBJ1-1; TRBD1 agrees at 10 bases. With 7 bases clipped from V and 7 bases from J, the junction kept 24 bases outside the gene matches. CDR1 SQVTM and CDR2 ANQGSEA come from the germline V gene. CDR3 size: 18 residues. CDR3 amino acids: CSAILTLWTGGKIGEAFF. The CDR3 bases are TGCAGCGCTATTCTCACCCTTTGGACAGGGGGGAAGATTGGTGAAGCTTTCTTT.

The gene calls are TRBV5-6 and TRBJ1-5, with 10 bases matching TRBD1. J lost 5 bases, V lost 4 bases, and 6 bases had no gene match. Germline V gene data show CDR1 as SGHDT and CDR2 as YYEEEE. CDR3 size: 15 residues. CDR3 sequence (DNA): TGTGCCAGCAGCAGCGGACAGGGGGGATATCAGCCCCAGCATTTT. Translation gives CASSSGQGGYQPQHF.

The gene calls are TRBV25-1 and TRBJ1-2; 9 bases align to TRBD1. This CDR3 contains 16 residues. Trimming at V came to 4 bases and at J to 4 bases, leaving 10 bases not matched to a gene. CDR1 MGHDK and CDR2 SYGVNS come from the germline V gene. The CDR3 DNA is TGTGCCAGCAGTGTGGGACAGGGAAGTGTGGGCTATGGCTACACCTTC. It yields the protein CASSVGQGSVGYGYTF.

This rearrangement joins TRBV5-4 to TRBJ1-4; 7 nucleotides align to TRBD1. Germline CDR1 is SGHNT and CDR2 is YYREEE (reference sequence). Unmatched junction bases numbered 6, after V lost 4 bases and J lost 6 bases. This CDR3 is built from 14 residues. The DNA of the CDR3 is TGTGCCAGCAGCACACAGGGGTTTGATGAAAAACTGTTTTTT. This translates into CASSTQGFDEKLFF.

The J gene is TRBJ2-2, the V gene TRBV6-5, with 10 bases matching TRBD1. Germline values: CDR1 MNHEY, CDR2 SVGAGI. Trimming at V came to 9 bases and at J to 5 bases, leaving 6 bases not matched to a gene. The CDR3 covers 14 residues. The CDR3 region has the DNA TGTGCCAGTAGAGACAGGGGGCTGACCGGGGAGCTGTTTTTT. Residues: CASRDRGLTGELFF.

Worth noting for this clone: The same CDR3 also results from other DNA sequences found in this sample. This sequence joins TRBV6-5 and TRBJ1-1; D possibly corresponds to TRBD1 (6 bases). V was clipped by 2 bases and J by 1 base, with 8 bases between them. The CDR3 loop spans 14 amino acids. From germline, CDR1 is MNHEY and CDR2 SVGAGI. The CDR3 here is CASSYEGGNTEAFF. The CDR3 DNA reads TGTGCCAGCAGTTACGAAGGGGGGAACACTGAAGCTTTCTTT.

This clone has more than one count but fewer than ten. The chain combines TRBV5-1 with TRBJ2-7; D not resolved. Germline CDR1 reads SGHRS; CDR2 reads YFSETQ. The CDR3 is made up of 14 amino acids. V lost 0 bases, J lost 2 bases, and 9 bases lay in between. CDR3 residues: CASSLASETYEQYF. The CDR3, as DNA: TGCGCCAGCAGCTTGGCCTCAGAAACCTACGAGCAGTACTTC.

CDR3 DNA: TGTGCCAGCAGTTTATCTAGCGGGAGTAAAGAGACCCAGTACTTC. This translates into CASSLSSGSKETQYF. The chain employs TRBV27 and TRBJ2-5, with 9 bases fitting TRBD2. The V segment lost 0 bases and the J segment 3 bases; nucleotides outside the gene matches: 2. The CDR3 covers 15 residues. Per the germline V gene, CDR1 is MNHEY and CDR2 is SMNVEV (reference sequence).